This TCR beta chain was found in a study of CD8 T cells in ankylosing spondylitis. Broader study findings: Disease-linked clones were reportedly significantly enriched in matched ankylosing spondylitis synovial fluid. A TCR beta motif of 8 or 9 highly homologous variants appeared characteristic of ankylosing spondylitis blood.

Germline CDR1 and CDR2: DFQATT and SNEGSKA (reference sequence). The CDR3 runs to 14 residues. Trimming left V 1 base short and J 7 bases short, with 14 bases between. This clonotype turned up a few times. Its matching antigen is unknown. Via MiXCR, TCRdb re-called the 5' RACE reads, giving one row per CDR3 protein. The profile shows about 500,000 distinct CDR3 sequences, about 13% of them singletons. The V call is TRBV20-1, the J call TRBJ2-1; D is perhaps TRBD1 (5 bases). This sequence was found in a male donor with ankylosing spondylitis. The sequencing sample was made of blood, either unsorted or a sorted T cell fraction (not recorded which). The CDR3 loop is CSARGRGYRNEQFF. The CDR3 coding sequence is TGCAGTGCTAGAGGTAGGGGATATCGAAATGAGCAGTTCTTC.